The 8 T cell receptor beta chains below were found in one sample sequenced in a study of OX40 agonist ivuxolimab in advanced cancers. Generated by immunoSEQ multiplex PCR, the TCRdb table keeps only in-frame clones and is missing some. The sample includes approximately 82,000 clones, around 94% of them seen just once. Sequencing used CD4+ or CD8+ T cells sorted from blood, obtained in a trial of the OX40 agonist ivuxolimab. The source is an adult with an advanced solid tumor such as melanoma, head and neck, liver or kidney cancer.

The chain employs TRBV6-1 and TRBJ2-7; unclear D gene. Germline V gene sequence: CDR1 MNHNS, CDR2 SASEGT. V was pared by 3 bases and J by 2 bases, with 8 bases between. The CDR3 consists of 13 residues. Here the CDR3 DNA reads TGTGCCAGCAGTGAGGTAGATCCCTACGAGCAGTACTTC. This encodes CASSEVDPYEQYF.

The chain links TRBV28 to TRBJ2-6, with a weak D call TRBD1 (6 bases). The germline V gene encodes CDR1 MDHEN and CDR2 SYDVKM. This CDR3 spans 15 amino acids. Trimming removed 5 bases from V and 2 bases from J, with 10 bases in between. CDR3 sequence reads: CASSQSGAGANVLTF. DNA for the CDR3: TGTGCCAGCAGTCAATCAGGGGCTGGGGCCAACGTCCTGACTTTC.

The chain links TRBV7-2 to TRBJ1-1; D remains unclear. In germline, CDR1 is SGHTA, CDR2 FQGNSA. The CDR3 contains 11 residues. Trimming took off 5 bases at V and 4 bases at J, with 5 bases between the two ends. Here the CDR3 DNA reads TGTGCCAGCAGCCGTATCACTGAAGCTTTCTTT. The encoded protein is CASSRITEAFF. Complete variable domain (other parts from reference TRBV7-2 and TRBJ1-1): GAGVSQSPSNKVTEKGKDVELRCDPISGHTALYWYRQSLGQGLEFLIYFQGNSAPDKSGLPSDRFSAERTGGSVSTLTIQRTQQEDSAVYLCASSRITEAFFGQGTRLTVV.

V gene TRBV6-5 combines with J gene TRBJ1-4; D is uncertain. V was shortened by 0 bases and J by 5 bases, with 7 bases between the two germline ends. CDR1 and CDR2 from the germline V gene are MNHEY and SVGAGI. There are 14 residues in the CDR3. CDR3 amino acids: CASSYSGENEKLFF. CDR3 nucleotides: TGTGCCAGCAGTTACTCCGGTGAGAATGAAAAACTGTTTTTT.

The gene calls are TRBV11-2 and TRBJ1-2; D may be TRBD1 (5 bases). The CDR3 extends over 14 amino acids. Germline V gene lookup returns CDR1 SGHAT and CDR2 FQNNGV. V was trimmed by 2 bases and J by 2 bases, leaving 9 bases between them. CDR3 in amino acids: CASSLQGSNYGYTF. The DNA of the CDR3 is TGTGCCAGCAGCTTACAGGGATCGAACTATGGCTACACCTTC.

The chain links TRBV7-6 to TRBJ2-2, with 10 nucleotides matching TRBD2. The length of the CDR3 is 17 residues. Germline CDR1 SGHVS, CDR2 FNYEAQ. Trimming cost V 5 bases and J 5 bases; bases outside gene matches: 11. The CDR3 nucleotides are TGTGCCAGCAGCCCCGGCCTAGCGGGAGTGAGGACCGGGGAGCTGTTTTTT. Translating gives CASSPGLAGVRTGELFF.

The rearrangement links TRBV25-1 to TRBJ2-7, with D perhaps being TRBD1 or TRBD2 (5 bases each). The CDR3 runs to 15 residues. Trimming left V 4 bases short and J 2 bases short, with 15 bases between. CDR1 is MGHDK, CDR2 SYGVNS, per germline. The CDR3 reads CASSAPGRHAYEQYF. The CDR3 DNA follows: TGTGCCAGCAGTGCACCGGGACGGCACGCCTACGAGCAGTACTTC.

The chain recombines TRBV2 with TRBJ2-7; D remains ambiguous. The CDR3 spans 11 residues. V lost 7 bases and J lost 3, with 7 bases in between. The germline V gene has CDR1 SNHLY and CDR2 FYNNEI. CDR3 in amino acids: CASNPGYEQYF. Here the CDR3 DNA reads TGTGCCAGCAATCCGGGCTACGAGCAGTACTTC.